These T cell receptor beta chains were read from a single sample in a study of blood T cell repertoires in COVID-19. Here immunoSEQ multiplex PCR was the method, and the copy in TCRdb shows in-frame clones only, minus some. The sample lists roughly 230,000 clones, roughly four fifths occurring once. Sequenced: PBMCs or T cells enriched from blood (not recorded which). The receptors come from a woman aged 55-75 years who had recovered from COVID-19. The CDR3 runs from the conserved cysteine through the conserved F or W. The D gene is left open where the match is weak. Size is stated for part of the rows, as once, few or many counts, or as a class when the clone is expanded.

>.|14|.|TRBJ1-4|TRBV9
CASSQQSANEKLFF
TGTGCCAGCAGTCAACAGTCAGCTAATGAAAAACTGTTTTTT
>.|18|TRBD2|TRBJ2-2|TRBV18
CASSLRQQRETNTGELFF
TGTGCCAGCTCACTGAGACAACAGCGGGAAACGAACACCGGGGAGCTGTTTTTT
>.|17|.|TRBJ2-2|TRBV5-5
CASSFWPTGSNTGELFF
TGTGCCAGCAGCTTTTGGCCCACAGGGTCCAACACCGGGGAGCTGTTTTTT
>.|13|.|TRBJ1-2|TRBV7-9
CASTLSTSYGYTF
TGTGCCAGCACCCTTAGCACGAGTTATGGCTACACCTTC
>.|15|.|TRBJ2-3|TRBV3-1/TRBV3-2
CASSPYPPGLAAQYF
TGTGCCAGCAGCCCATACCCACCAGGGCTTGCTGCGCAGTATTTT
>.|15|.|TRBJ1-5|TRBV19
CASSIRGGPGQPQHF
TGTGCCAGTAGTATAAGAGGGGGACCAGGGCAGCCCCAGCATTTT
>.|13|TRBD1|TRBJ1-1|TRBV11-3
CASSLAWDREAFF
TGTGCCAGCAGCCTAGCTTGGGACAGAGAAGCTTTCTTT
>.|13|.|TRBJ1-2|TRBV7-2
CASSLSGMYGYTF
TGTGCCAGCAGCTTATCCGGGATGTATGGCTACACCTTC
>.|16|TRBD1|TRBJ1-2|TRBV5-5
CASSLSTGRGYYGYTF
TGTGCCAGCAGCTTGTCGACGGGCAGGGGGTACTATGGCTACACCTTC
>once|12|.|TRBJ2-3|TRBV12-3/TRBV12-4
CASSPSPDTQYF
TGTGCCAGCAGTCCGAGCCCAGATACGCAGTATTTT
>.|13|TRBD1|TRBJ2-7|TRBV12-3/TRBV12-4
CASSRDSPYEQYF
TGTGCCAGCAGCCGGGACAGTCCCTACGAGCAGTACTTC
>.|16|TRBD1|TRBJ1-5|TRBV6-4
CASSDPGQARNQPQHF
TGTGCCAGCAGTGACCCGGGACAGGCCCGCAATCAGCCCCAGCATTTT
>.|16|.|TRBJ1-3|TRBV29-1
CSFLGPNAASGNTIYF
TGCAGCTTTCTGGGGCCGAACGCGGCGTCTGGAAACACCATATATTTT
>few|14|TRBD1|TRBJ2-7|TRBV3-1/TRBV3-2
CASSQRDRGNEQYF
TGTGCCAGCAGCCAAAGGGACAGGGGCAACGAGCAGTACTTC
>few|11|.|TRBJ1-3|TRBV12-3/TRBV12-4
CASSFRDTIYF
TGTGCCAGCAGTTTCCGGGACACCATATATTTT
>.|11|TRBD2|TRBJ2-7|TRBV20-1
CSVAGGLEQYF
TGCAGTGTAGCGGGGGGGCTCGAGCAGTACTTC
>.|16|.|TRBJ1-1|TRBV6-6
CASNPEKGLMNTEAFF
TGTGCCAGCAACCCGGAGAAGGGGCTGATGAACACTGAAGCTTTCTTT
>.|15|.|TRBJ2-3|TRBV11-2
CASSPVGLTTDTQYF
TGTGCCAGCAGCCCGGTTGGACTAACCACAGATACGCAGTATTTT
>.|17|TRBD2|TRBJ2-1|TRBV11-2
CASSEPSGGSDRDEQFF
TGTGCCAGCAGCGAACCAAGTGGCGGGAGCGACCGTGATGAGCAGTTCTTC
>.|13|.|TRBJ1-1|TRBV3-1/TRBV3-2
CASSHSRDTEAFF
TGTGCCAGCAGCCATTCCCGGGACACTGAAGCTTTCTTT
>.|17|TRBD1|TRBJ2-1|TRBV29-1
CSVERGPPKEIYNEQFF
TGCAGCGTTGAAAGGGGGCCCCCCAAGGAAATCTACAATGAGCAGTTCTTC
>.|13|.|TRBJ1-1|TRBV11-2
CASSQGQNTEAFF
TGTGCCAGCAGCCAAGGACAGAACACTGAAGCTTTCTTT
>.|14|TRBD1|TRBJ1-1|TRBV18
CASSVSQGSTEAFF
TGTGCCAGCTCAGTCTCACAGGGGAGCACTGAAGCTTTCTTT
>.|14|.|TRBJ1-1|TRBV20-1
CSASFPQGGTEAFF
TGCAGTGCTAGTTTCCCGCAGGGAGGGACTGAAGCTTTCTTT
>.|12|.|TRBJ2-7|TRBV11-3
CASSLAGQAQYF
TGTGCCAGCAGCTTAGCAGGCCAAGCGCAGTACTTC
>.|15|.|TRBJ1-3|TRBV5-1
CASSLRTASGNTIYF
TGCGCCAGCAGCCTCCGGACAGCCTCTGGAAACACCATATATTTT
>.|13|.|TRBJ1-5|TRBV18
CASSPIEGQPQHF
TGTGCCAGCTCACCGATCGAGGGCCAGCCCCAGCATTTT
>.|15|.|TRBJ1-1|TRBV5-1
CASSSTGSRNTEAFF
TGCGCCAGCAGCTCGACAGGATCGAGGAACACTGAAGCTTTCTTT
>.|16|TRBD1|TRBJ1-4|TRBV5-4
CASSSKNRDRGEKLFF
TGTGCCAGCAGCTCAAAGAACCGGGACAGAGGGGAAAAACTGTTTTTT
>.|14|.|TRBJ1-3|TRBV10-2
CASTPRASGNTIYF
TGCGCCAGCACTCCCAGGGCCTCGGGAAACACCATATATTTT
>.|13|.|TRBJ2-5|TRBV9
CASSVGGRETQYF
TGTGCCAGCAGCGTAGGAGGGAGGGAGACCCAGTACTTC
>few|14|.|TRBJ1-3|TRBV14
CASSLDSVWNTIYF
TGTGCCAGCAGTCTCGACAGTGTCTGGAACACCATATATTTT
>.|15|.|TRBJ2-3|TRBV12-5
CASALRSGGWDTQYF
TGTGCTAGTGCCCTCCGGTCTGGAGGTTGGGATACGCAGTATTTT
>.|12|.|TRBJ1-3|TRBV12-3/TRBV12-4
CASVLSGSTIYF
TGTGCCAGCGTCCTTTCCGGGTCCACCATATATTTT
>.|16|.|TRBJ2-6|TRBV5-1
CASSFGSSSGANVLTF
TGCGCCAGCAGCTTTGGCAGTTCCTCTGGGGCCAACGTCCTGACTTTC
>.|14|.|TRBJ2-7|TRBV7-7
CANSSSTGAYEQYF
TGTGCCAACAGCTCTTCGACAGGAGCCTACGAGCAGTACTTC
>.|15|.|TRBJ2-7|TRBV7-9
CASSLPGILSYEQYF
TGTGCCAGCAGCTTACCAGGGATACTCTCCTACGAGCAGTACTTC
>.|13|.|TRBJ1-2|TRBV5-4
CASSIRGGLGYTF
TGTGCCAGCAGCATCCGGGGTGGTCTTGGCTACACCTTC
>.|16|TRBD1|TRBJ1-1|TRBV9
CASSVVSSAGGSEAFF
TGTGCCAGCAGCGTAGTGTCATCGGCAGGGGGATCTGAAGCTTTCTTT
>.|14|TRBD1|TRBJ2-7|TRBV6-5
CASDDGQASYEQYF
TGTGCCAGCGATGACGGACAGGCGTCCTACGAGCAGTACTTC